The 9 T cell receptor beta chains reported below all come from one sample, sequenced in a study of shared clonotypes between healthy human individuals. Libraries were prepared by immunoSEQ multiplex PCR; TCRdb keeps only in-frame clonotypes and omits some of them. The repertoire holds some 2,100,000 clones, with 90% to 97% as singletons. Material: naive CD4+ T cells sorted from blood. Subset denoted: CD45RA+ positively selected. Receptors were obtained from a man between 18 and 29 years old in good health.

V usage is TRBV30 and J usage is TRBJ1-2; D not certain. Germline CDR1 GTSNPN, CDR2 SVGIG (reference sequence). V lost 6 bases to trimming and J lost 3 bases, with 14 bases between them. The CDR3 runs 13 residues. CDR3 bases: TGTGCCTGTCGTCGGGGTGTGGACTATGGCTACACCTTC. Residues: CACRRGVDYGYTF.

J is TRBJ2-3 and V is TRBV7-2, with 10 bases lining up with TRBD2. The CDR3 is 16 residues long. Per germline, CDR1 SGHTA and CDR2 FQGNSA. After removal of 2 bases from V and 4 bases from J, the junction contained 6 bases not matched to a gene. The CDR3 sequence: CASSLQWTSGADTQYF. In nucleotides, the CDR3 is TGTGCCAGCAGCTTACAATGGACTAGCGGCGCAGATACGCAGTATTTT. Based on the CDR3 plus reference TRBV7-2 and TRBJ2-3, the full variable domain is GAGVSQSPSNKVTEKGKDVELRCDPISGHTALYWYRQSLGQGLEFLIYFQGNSAPDKSGLPSDRFSAERTGGSVSTLTIQRTQQEDSAVYLCASSLQWTSGADTQYFGPGTRLTVL.

The chain has TRBV15 and TRBJ1-1, with a tentative D call TRBD1 (5 bases). This CDR3 is built from 12 residues. Trimming left V 5 bases short and J 6 bases short, with 10 bases between. Per germline, CDR1 LNHNV and CDR2 YYDKDF (reference sequence). CDR3 sequence reads: CATSGGTPEAFF. The CDR3 DNA sequence: TGTGCCACCAGCGGGGGGACTCCTGAAGCTTTCTTT.

The chain employs TRBV30 and TRBJ1-2; D remains ambiguous. The germline V and J ends were trimmed by 5 bases and 8 bases, with 15 bases remaining between them. CDR3 length: 12 residues. Germline CDR1 GTSNPN, CDR2 SVGIG (reference sequence). This chain's CDR3 is CAWRHSVRGYTF. CDR3 in DNA: TGTGCCTGGCGGCATAGTGTTCGCGGCTACACCTTC.

The chain combines TRBV5-1 with TRBJ2-6, with a weak D call TRBD1 (6 bases). Germline CDR1 is SGHRS and CDR2 is YFSETQ. This CDR3 comprises 18 residues. V was shortened by 2 bases and J by 2 bases, with 17 bases between the two germline ends. The CDR3 region is CASSFQLQGRPGANVLTF. CDR3 nucleotides: TGCGCCAGCAGCTTTCAACTTCAGGGGCGCCCTGGGGCCAACGTCCTGACTTTC.

The J gene is TRBJ2-1, the V gene TRBV7-9; maybe TRBD1 (6 bases). CDR1 is SEHNR, CDR2 FQNEAQ, per germline (reference sequence). This CDR3 region has 15 residues. The ends were cut back, 1 base at V and 4 bases at J, with 11 bases in the middle. The CDR3 loop reads CASSLGRTDYNEQFF. CDR3 bases: TGTGCCAGCAGCTTAGGAAGGACAGATTACAATGAGCAGTTCTTC.

This rearrangement joins TRBV19 to TRBJ2-7, with TRBD1 identical over 9 bases. Germline trimming cut 5 bases from V and 0 bases from J; bases unmatched to any gene: 8. Germline CDR1 reads LNHDA; CDR2 reads SQIVND (reference sequence). The CDR3 runs 16 residues. Here the CDR3 reads CASSGQGSTGSYEQYF. CDR3 nucleotides: TGTGCCAGTAGTGGACAGGGGAGTACGGGCTCCTACGAGCAGTACTTC.

The chain has TRBV5-1 and TRBJ1-1, with 7 positions matching TRBD1. The V gene's germline CDR1 is SGHRS and CDR2 YFSETQ. After removal of 4 bases from V and 1 base from J, the junction contained 4 bases not matched to a gene. The CDR3 runs to 14 residues. CDR3 amino acids: CASSTRQGNTEAFF. The CDR3 DNA is TGCGCCAGCAGCACCCGACAGGGGAACACTGAAGCTTTCTTT.

The chain carries TRBV5-4 and TRBJ1-2, with TRBD1 as a possible D gene (5 bases). Germline CDR1 reads SGHNT; CDR2 reads YYREEE (reference sequence). This CDR3 contains 14 residues. Trimming removed 3 bases from V and 4 bases from J, with 13 bases in between. The CDR3 here is CASSSFGGSYGYTF. The CDR3 nucleotides read TGTGCCAGCAGCTCCTTCGGGGGGAGCTATGGCTACACCTTC.